This TCR beta chain was documented in a study of blood T cell repertoires in COVID-19. Overall study context: Sites in the United States, Italy and Spain provided acute and convalescent COVID-19 samples. PBMCs, B-cell-depleted T cells, or T cells were the source of the cDNA or gDNA that made up the material.

Per the germline V gene, CDR1 is LNHDA and CDR2 is SQIVND (reference sequence). J gave up 2 bases and V 4 bases, and 3 bases lay outside the gene matches. The CDR3 consists of 15 residues. Here immunoSEQ multiplex PCR was the method, and the copy in TCRdb shows in-frame clones only, minus some. This sample carries about 160,000 clones, around 90% of them seen once, and the ten largest clones take roughly 4.5%. This clonotype originated in a woman in her sixties or seventies with active or convalescent COVID-19. Sequenced input: peripheral blood. V usage is TRBV19 and J usage is TRBJ2-2, with 8 bases lining up with TRBD1. DNA for the CDR3: TGTGCCAGTAGTAACCCAGGGGGCAACACCGGGGAGCTGTTTTTT. This translates into CASSNPGGNTGELFF.